Sequencing of this TCR beta chain was carried out in a study of shared clonotypes between healthy human individuals. Original processing methods: Junction-only immunoSEQ sequences carried no quality scores, so filtering differed. The assay was immunoSEQ multiplex PCR, and TCRdb's table has in-frame clones only and misses some. V, J and clone size are those of that table, while D and trimming were read from the DNA. The repertoire holds more than 400,000 clones, with over 70% as singletons. The CDR3 consists of 15 residues. Germline V CDR1 and CDR2: GTSNPN, SVGIG (reference sequence). V was pared by 4 bases and J by 3 bases, with 18 bases between. Those who donated were healthy HIV-negative adults, with no recent acute infections or vaccinations reported.

The genes are TRBV30 and TRBJ1-1; D uncertain. This receptor was identified in a middle-aged woman in good health. Some clones in this sample may be carry-over from other donors' samples. Input material: PBMCs. For the CDR3, the DNA is TGTGCCTGGACCCCGGACCGGTTCCCGGACACTGAAGCTTTCTTT. Translating it yields CAWTPDRFPDTEAFF.